This T cell receptor beta chain was retrieved from a study of radiation and T cells in renal cell carcinoma. Study results and limitations: From baseline, blood top tumor clonotypes peaked at 2 weeks post-radiation.

Remarks on this clone: Its antigen is as yet unknown.

Time point of the sample: blood 4 weeks post-SBRT, at nephrectomy. The treatment here: 15 Gy SBRT to primary tumor, nephrectomy 4 weeks later. Nephrectomy followed 15 Gy stereotactic body radiation by 4 weeks. Data came from immunoSEQ multiplex PCR; TCRdb stores just in-frame clones and leaves some out. Here the sample spans around 99,000 clones, around 83% being singletons. The CDR3 totals 16 residues. Germline V CDR1 and CDR2: SGHNT, YYREEE (reference sequence). V dropped 7 bases and J dropped 2 bases, with 22 bases sitting between them. The sample was blood, taken from a patient whose treatment included radiotherapy and nephrectomy. The chain has TRBV5-4 and TRBJ2-7, with D tentatively TRBD2 (7 bases). The sequence came from a man aged 55-75 years with renal cell carcinoma. This chain's CDR3 is CASGGGGETLTYEQYF. CDR3 nucleotide sequence: TGTGCCAGCGGAGGAGGGGGGGAGACATTAACCTACGAGCAGTACTTC.